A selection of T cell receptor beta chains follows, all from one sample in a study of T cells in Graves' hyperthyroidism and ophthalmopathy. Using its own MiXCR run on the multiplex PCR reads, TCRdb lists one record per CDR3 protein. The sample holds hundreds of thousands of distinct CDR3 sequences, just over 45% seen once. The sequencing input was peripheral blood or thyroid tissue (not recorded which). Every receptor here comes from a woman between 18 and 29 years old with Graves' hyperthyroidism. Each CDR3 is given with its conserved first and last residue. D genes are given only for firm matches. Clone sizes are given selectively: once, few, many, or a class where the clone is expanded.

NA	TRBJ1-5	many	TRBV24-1	TGTGCCACCAGTGATGGGGGATTTAGCAATCAGCCCCAGCATTTT	CATSDGGFSNQPQHF
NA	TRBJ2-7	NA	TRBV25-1	TGTGCCAGCAGCCCAAGCCCTTGGACAGTGAACTTCTCCTACGAGCAGTACTTC	CASSPSPWTVNFSYEQYF
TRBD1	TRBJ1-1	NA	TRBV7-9	TGTGCCAGCAGCTGGTCGACAGGGGAGAACACTGAAGCTTTCTTT	CASSWSTGENTEAFF
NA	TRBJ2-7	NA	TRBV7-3	TGCGCCAGCAGCCAAGGAGGGTATACGGGGGCCTACGAGCAGTACTTC	CASSQGGYTGAYEQYF
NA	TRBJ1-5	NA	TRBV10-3	TGTGCCAGCTCACGCCAGGAGGGCAATCAGCCCCAGCATTTT	CASSRQEGNQPQHF
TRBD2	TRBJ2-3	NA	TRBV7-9	TGTGCCAGCAGCTTCGGGACTAGCGGGAGGGCCAGGGATACGCAGTATTTT	CASSFGTSGRARDTQYF
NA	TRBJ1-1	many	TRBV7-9	TGTGCCAGCAACTTGGAGAACACTGAAGCTTTCTTT	CASNLENTEAFF
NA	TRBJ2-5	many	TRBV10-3	TGTGCCATCAGTGCCACTGGGCGGTGGGAGACCCAGTACTTC	CAISATGRWETQYF
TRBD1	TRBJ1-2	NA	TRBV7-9	TGTGCCAGCAGCGGCAGGGGGATTCGGTCTGGCTACACCTTC	CASSGRGIRSGYTF
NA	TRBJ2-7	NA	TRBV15	TGTGCCACCAGCAGAGATCCTGGGGTCTACGAGCAGTACTTC	CATSRDPGVYEQYF
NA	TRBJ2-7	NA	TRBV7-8	TGTGCCAGCAGCATGGACGGGTCCTACGAGCAGTACTTC	CASSMDGSYEQYF
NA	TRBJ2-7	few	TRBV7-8	TGTGCCAGCAGTTTCCGGGACTCAGCCTACGAGCAGTACTTC	CASSFRDSAYEQYF
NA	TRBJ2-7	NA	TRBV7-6	TGTGCCAGCAGCAAGGGACTGGAACTCTCCTACGAGCAGTACTTC	CASSKGLELSYEQYF
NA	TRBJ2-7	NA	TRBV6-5	TGTGCCAGCAGTCTGGAGACAGGTAACTACGAGCAGTACTTC	CASSLETGNYEQYF
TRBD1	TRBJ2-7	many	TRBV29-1	TGCAGCGTTGAAACCGGCAGGGGGCGATCCTACGAGCAGTACTTC	CSVETGRGRSYEQYF
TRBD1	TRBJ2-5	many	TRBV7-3	TGTGCCAGCAGCTCCGACAGGGAACAGACCCAGTACTTC	CASSSDREQTQYF
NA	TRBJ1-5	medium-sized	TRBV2	TGTGCCAGCACGGAGGAGGGTCAGCCCCAGCATTTT	CASTEEGQPQHF
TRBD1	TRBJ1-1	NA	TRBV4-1	TGCGCCAGCAGCCGACCGAAGGGGACAGGGGACACTGAAGCTTTCTTT	CASSRPKGTGDTEAFF
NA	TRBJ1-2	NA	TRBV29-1	TGCAGCTTAGGGTGGGGCGGCTACACCTTC	CSLGWGGYTF
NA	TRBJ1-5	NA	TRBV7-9	TGTGCCAGCAGCAAAACGGACAGCGATCAGCCCCAGCATTTT	CASSKTDSDQPQHF
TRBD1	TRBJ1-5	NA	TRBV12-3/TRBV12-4	TGTGCCAGCAGTAGTGGCCCAGGGGGGACTCAGCCCCAGCATTTT	CASSSGPGGTQPQHF
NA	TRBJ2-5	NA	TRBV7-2	TGTGCCTGGAGTGTACCGAACTCCGAGGGAGAGACCCAGTACTTC	CAWSVPNSEGETQYF
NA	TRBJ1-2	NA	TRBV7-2	TGTGCCAGCAGCTCCTACCTGGAAAGCCAAGGAGGCTACACCTTC	CASSSYLESQGGYTF
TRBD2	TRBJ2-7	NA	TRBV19	TGTGCCAGTAGTCCGAGTAGCGGGAGTCTGTACGAGCAGTACTTC	CASSPSSGSLYEQYF
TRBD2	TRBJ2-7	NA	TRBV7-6	TGTGCCAGCCGACTAGCGGGAGCTGTCGACGAGCAGTACTTC	CASRLAGAVDEQYF
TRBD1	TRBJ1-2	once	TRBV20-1	TGCAGTGCCGCGAACCCCGGGACAGCGCAATATGGCTACACCTTC	CSAANPGTAQYGYTF
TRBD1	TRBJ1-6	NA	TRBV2	TGTGCCAGCAGTAGGGACAGGCAGGGATCACCCCTCCACTTT	CASSRDRQGSPLHF
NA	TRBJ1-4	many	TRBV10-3	TGTGCCATCAGTGAGGACACGGGAAATGAAAAACTGTTTTTT	CAISEDTGNEKLFF
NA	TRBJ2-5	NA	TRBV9	TGTGCCAGCAGCGTATCTGGACGGGACCAAGAGACCCAGTACTTC	CASSVSGRDQETQYF
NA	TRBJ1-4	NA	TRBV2	TGTGCCAGCAGCTCAAGACATGGGTCTAATGAAAAACTGTTTTTT	CASSSRHGSNEKLFF
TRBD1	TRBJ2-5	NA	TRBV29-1	TGCAGCGTATCCCGGGACAGGGGGTGGGTGACCCAGTACTTC	CSVSRDRGWVTQYF
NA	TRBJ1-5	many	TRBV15	TGTGCCACCAGCAGAGGGGATCAGCCCCAGCATTTT	CATSRGDQPQHF
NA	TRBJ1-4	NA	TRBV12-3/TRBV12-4	TGTGCCAGCAAAACCGGTACAACTAATGAAAAACTGTTTTTT	CASKTGTTNEKLFF
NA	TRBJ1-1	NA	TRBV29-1	TGCAGCAGCCCTTTCCAGGCCGGGAACACTGAAGCTTTCTTT	CSSPFQAGNTEAFF
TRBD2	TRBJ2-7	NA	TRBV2	TGTGCCAGCAGTTCGACTAGCCTTCTCTACGAGCAGTACTTC	CASSSTSLLYEQYF
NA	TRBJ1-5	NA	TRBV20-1	TGCAGTGCAAAAGACAGGAATCAGCCCCAGCATTTT	CSAKDRNQPQHF
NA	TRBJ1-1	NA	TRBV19	TGTGCCAGTAAGCCTGGGGTCATGAACACTGAAGCTTTCTTT	CASKPGVMNTEAFF
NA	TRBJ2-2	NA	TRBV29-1	TGCAGCGTCCGGGACAATGGGGAGCTGTTTTTT	CSVRDNGELFF
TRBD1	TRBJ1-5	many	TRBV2	TGTGCCAGCAACAGGGGATTGAGCAATCAGCCCCAGCATTTT	CASNRGLSNQPQHF
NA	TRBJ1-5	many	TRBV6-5	TGTGCCAGCAGTTACGGTACGGAGAGCAATCAGCCCCAGCATTTT	CASSYGTESNQPQHF
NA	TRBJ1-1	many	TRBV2	TGTGCCAGCAAGGTGACTGGGGGGTCTGAAGCTTTCTTT	CASKVTGGSEAFF
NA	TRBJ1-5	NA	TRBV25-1	TGTGCCAGCAGTGCTAGTAGCAGCAATCAGCCCCAGCATTTT	CASSASSSNQPQHF
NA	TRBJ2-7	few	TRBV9	TGTGCCAGCAGCGTATCAGTCACAAGCTCCTACGAGCAGTACTTC	CASSVSVTSSYEQYF
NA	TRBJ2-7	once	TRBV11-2	TGTGCCAGCAGCCCAATGAACAGGGAGTATAGTCCCTACGAGCAGTACTTC	CASSPMNREYSPYEQYF
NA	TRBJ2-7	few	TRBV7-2	TGTGCCAGCAGCGGATCCCCGCTTGACCCGTACCAGTACTTC	CASSGSPLDPYQYF
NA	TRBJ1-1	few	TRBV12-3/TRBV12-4	TGTGCCAGCAGTCCAGAGGGTGTGAACACTGAAGCTTTCTTT	CASSPEGVNTEAFF
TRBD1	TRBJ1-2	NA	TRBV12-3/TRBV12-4	TGTGCCAGCAGTCCTGAGACAGGGACAGGGTTTGGCTACACCTTC	CASSPETGTGFGYTF
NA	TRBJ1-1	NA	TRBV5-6	TGTGCCAGCAGCTTTAAGGACGACACTGAAGCTTTCTTT	CASSFKDDTEAFF
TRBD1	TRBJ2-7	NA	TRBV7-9	TGTGCCAGCAGGCCTCTGGCAGGGGGCGGTTACGAGCAGTACTTC	CASRPLAGGGYEQYF
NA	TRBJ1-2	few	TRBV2	TGTGCCAGTAGCCCCTCGGGGACCAACTATGGCTACACCTTC	CASSPSGTNYGYTF
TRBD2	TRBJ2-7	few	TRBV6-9	TGTGCCAGCAGTTTTCGACTAGCGGGGTTTGAAGAGCAGTACTTC	CASSFRLAGFEEQYF
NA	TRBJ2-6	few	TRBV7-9	TGTGCCAGCAGCTTAACGCAGGGAGCCAACGTCCTGACTTTC	CASSLTQGANVLTF
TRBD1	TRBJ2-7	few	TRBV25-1	TGTGCCAGCTTACAGGGGAGCTCCTACGAGCAGTACTTC	CASLQGSSYEQYF
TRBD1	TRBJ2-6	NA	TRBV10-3	TGTGCCACCAGTGCGCCCGTCGGGACAGGGGGGTCGGGGGCCAACGTCCTGACTTTC	CATSAPVGTGGSGANVLTF